In this sample, the clone carrying this T cell receptor (beta chain) turned up once. TCRdb keeps only in-frame clones here, not all; method: immunoSEQ multiplex PCR. The table includes about 240,000 clones, less than 90% detected once. The CDR3 loop spans 13 amino acids. Germline loops: CDR1 SQVTM, CDR2 ANQGSEA. V lost 1 base, J lost 8 bases, and 14 bases lay in between. The record originates from a study of blood T cell repertoires in COVID-19. The rearrangement joins TRBV29-1 to TRBJ1-2; D unresolved. Specimen: peripheral blood. The source of this sequence is a man in his sixties with acute or convalescent COVID-19. The CDR3 loop is CSVEVRGGVGYTF. For the CDR3, the DNA is TGCAGCGTTGAAGTTCGGGGTGGGGTAGGCTACACCTTC.